This T cell receptor beta chain was documented in a study of CD8+CD57+ T cells in acquired aplastic anemia. Study-level information: Roughly 3 ug was the average amount of DNA from sorted CD4+ and CD8+ cells.

The CDR3 length is 16 residues. Per germline, CDR1 MGHDK and CDR2 SYGVNS. For CDR3 and TCR beta VDJ profiling, genomic DNA was the template used. TCRdb fed the reads into MiXCR, producing one record per CDR3 protein. The data show 95,000 to 150,000 distinct CDR3 sequences, with over 30% seen just once and more than 2.5% held by the top ten. By flow cytometry, patients selected for sequencing had shown an expansion of CD8+CD57+ cells. This sequence originates from a human donor with aplastic anemia. The sequencing sample was made of sorted CD4+, CD8+, or CD8+CD57+ T cells (not recorded which) from PBMCs. The rearrangement links TRBV25-1 to TRBJ2-7, with TRBD1 as a possible D gene (8 bases). Gene TRBJ2-5 matches the end of the DNA better, so the J call may be wrong. In nucleotides, the CDR3 is TGTGCCAGCAGTGAATATGAGACAGGGGCGGGGGTGACCCAGTACTTC. The encoded protein is CASSEYETGAGVTQYF.